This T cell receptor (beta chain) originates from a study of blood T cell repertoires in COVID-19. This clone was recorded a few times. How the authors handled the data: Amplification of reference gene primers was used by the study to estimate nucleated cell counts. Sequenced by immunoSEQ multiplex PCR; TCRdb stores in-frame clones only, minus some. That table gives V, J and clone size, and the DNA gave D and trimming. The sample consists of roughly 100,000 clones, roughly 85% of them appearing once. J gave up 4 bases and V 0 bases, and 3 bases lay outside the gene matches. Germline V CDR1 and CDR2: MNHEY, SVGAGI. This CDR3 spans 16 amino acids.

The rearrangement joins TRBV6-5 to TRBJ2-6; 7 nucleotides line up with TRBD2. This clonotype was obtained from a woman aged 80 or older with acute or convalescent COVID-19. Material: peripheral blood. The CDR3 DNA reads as TGTGCCAGCAGTTACTCGGGAGGGACCGGGGCCAACGTCCTGACTTTC. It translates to CASSYSGGTGANVLTF.